The sequence of this T cell receptor (beta chain) was determined in a study of blood T cells in healthy people across ages. Findings and limits, study-wide: Estimated diversity across one million T cells was deemed an underestimate.

Note on this clonotype: The target antigen is unknown.

Primers used in a second PCR of roughly 6 to 12 cycles were a sample-barcoded 5' primer and a J-beta primer mix. Via MiXCR, TCRdb re-called the 5' RACE reads, giving one row per CDR3 protein. The sample shows approximately 1,000,000 distinct CDR3 sequences, around two fifths of them seen only once. CDR3 length: 18 amino acids. Trimming cost V 2 bases and J 0 bases; bases outside gene matches: 7. The V gene's germline CDR1 is MNHEY and CDR2 SVGEGT. This TCR was recovered from a man between 18 and 29 years old in good health. The sequencing sample was made of blood. The chain links TRBV6-2 or TRBV6-3 to TRBJ2-1; 10 bases align to TRBD1. This chain's CDR3 is CASSYPQTGGPSYNEQFF. The CDR3 coding sequence is TGTGCCAGCAGTTACCCGCAGACAGGGGGCCCCTCCTACAATGAGCAGTTCTTC.